A selection of T cell receptor beta chains follows, all from one sample in a study of blood T cell repertoires in COVID-19. TCRdb's table, derived via immunoSEQ multiplex PCR, lists solely in-frame clones and lacks some. This sample has a few hundred thousand clones; 75% to 90% occur once, and the top ten carry less than 3%. Sequenced material: peripheral blood. The receptors originated from a woman aged 30 to 39 with COVID-19, enrolled during active disease. Both conserved end residues are part of each CDR3. Each record gives: D gene, V gene, clone size, J gene, CDR3 protein, CDR3 DNA. The D gene is left open where the match is weak. Size values are once, few and many counts, or a class for expanded clones, and some rows have none.

.	TRBV15	.	TRBJ1-1	CATSRVDTGSAFF	TGTGCCACCAGCAGAGTGGATACAGGGAGTGCTTTCTTT
TRBD2	TRBV5-1	.	TRBJ2-2	CASSLVPSGTNTGELFF	TGCGCCAGCAGCTTGGTTCCTAGCGGGACGAACACCGGGGAGCTGTTTTTT
.	TRBV6-1	once	TRBJ1-4	CASSEFTYRVRTNEKLFF	TGTGCCAGCAGTGAATTTACCTACAGGGTGCGAACTAATGAAAAACTGTTTTTT
TRBD1	TRBV3-1/TRBV3-2	.	TRBJ1-1	CASSQRRGRGPNTEAFF	TGTGCCAGCAGCCAACGCCGGGGCAGGGGGCCGAACACTGAAGCTTTCTTT
TRBD1	TRBV30	.	TRBJ1-2	CAWSVRQGVGYTF	TGTGCCTGGAGTGTACGGCAGGGGGTCGGCTACACCTTC
TRBD1	TRBV27	.	TRBJ2-2	CASSLSGLVPGGPGELFF	TGTGCCAGCAGTTTATCGGGGCTAGTTCCAGGGGGACCCGGGGAGCTGTTTTTT
TRBD2	TRBV29-1	.	TRBJ2-1	CSVTLAGVYNEQFF	TGCAGCGTTACGCTAGCGGGAGTCTACAATGAGCAGTTCTTC
TRBD2	TRBV5-4	.	TRBJ2-7	CASSLGLAGGSDEQYF	TGTGCCAGCAGCTTGGGACTAGCGGGAGGATCGGACGAGCAGTACTTC
TRBD1	TRBV19	.	TRBJ1-2	CASSPRDRGLYGYTF	TGTGCCAGTAGTCCGCGGGACAGGGGGCTCTATGGCTACACCTTC
.	TRBV28	many	TRBJ2-1	CASSFRARGNEQFF	TGTGCCAGCAGTTTTCGTGCCAGGGGCAATGAGCAGTTCTTC
TRBD1	TRBV10-2	.	TRBJ1-1	CASSGQGVMNTEAFF	TGCGCCAGCAGTGGACAGGGTGTAATGAACACTGAAGCTTTCTTT
TRBD1	TRBV5-1	.	TRBJ1-3	CASSGTGLSGNTIYF	TGCGCCAGCAGCGGGACAGGACTCTCTGGAAACACCATATATTTT
TRBD1	TRBV24-1	.	TRBJ2-2	CATSEGTGGTGELFF	TGTGCCACCAGTGAAGGGACAGGGGGGACCGGGGAGCTGTTTTTT
.	TRBV9	.	TRBJ1-1	CASSPGVERNTEAFF	TGTGCCAGCAGCCCAGGGGTGGAGAGGAACACTGAAGCTTTCTTT
TRBD2	TRBV5-4	.	TRBJ2-7	CASSLGLANEQYF	TGTGCCAGCAGCTTGGGACTAGCAAATGAGCAGTACTTC
.	TRBV7-6	.	TRBJ2-3	CASSSRIRGGGTDTQYF	TGTGCCAGCAGCTCCAGAATAAGGGGGGGTGGCACAGATACGCAGTATTTT
.	TRBV19	.	TRBJ2-1	CASGPHLAVNEQFF	TGTGCCAGCGGCCCTCATCTAGCAGTCAATGAGCAGTTCTTC
.	TRBV28	.	TRBJ2-1	CASSPSNEQFF	TGTGCCAGCAGTCCCTCCAATGAGCAGTTCTTC
TRBD1	TRBV6-5	.	TRBJ1-2	CASSSTGESGYTF	TGTGCCAGCAGTTCGACAGGGGAGAGTGGCTACACCTTC
TRBD1	TRBV2	.	TRBJ1-1	CASSRIQGGYTEAFF	TGTGCCAGCAGTCGAATTCAGGGGGGTTATACTGAAGCTTTCTTT
TRBD2	TRBV2	few	TRBJ2-2	CASSGLAGFGNTGELFF	TGTGCCAGCAGTGGATTAGCGGGATTCGGGAACACCGGGGAGCTGTTTTTT
TRBD2	TRBV5-1	.	TRBJ2-3	CASSPTSSGTSTDTQYF	TGCGCCAGCAGTCCCACCAGCAGCGGGACTAGCACAGATACGCAGTATTTT
.	TRBV7-9	.	TRBJ2-6	CASSLASSGANVLTF	TGTGCCAGCAGCTTAGCCTCCTCTGGGGCCAACGTCCTGACTTTC
.	TRBV7-9	.	TRBJ1-6	CASSPDTNSPLHF	TGTGCCAGCAGCCCCGACACGAATTCACCCCTCCACTTT
.	TRBV7-2	.	TRBJ1-5	CASSRDRDFSNQPQHF	TGTGCCAGCAGCCGGGACCGGGACTTCAGCAATCAGCCCCAGCATTTT
TRBD2	TRBV18	.	TRBJ2-1	CASSNKTLGLAGVQREQFF	TGTGCCAGCTCTAATAAAACCCTTGGACTAGCGGGAGTTCAGCGGGAGCAGTTCTTC
TRBD1	TRBV6-5	.	TRBJ1-6	CASKGQPYNSPLHF	TGTGCCAGCAAGGGACAGCCATATAATTCACCCCTCCACTTT
TRBD2	TRBV6-5	once	TRBJ2-1	CASRSSGRNEQFF	TGTGCCAGCAGATCTAGCGGGAGGAATGAGCAGTTCTTC
TRBD2	TRBV6-5	.	TRBJ2-5	CASFEGGLETQYF	TGTGCCAGCTTCGAGGGAGGGCTAGAGACCCAGTACTTC
.	TRBV27	.	TRBJ2-7	CASSPDWNYEQYF	TGTGCCAGCAGCCCAGACTGGAACTACGAGCAGTACTTC
TRBD1	TRBV19	.	TRBJ2-7	CASSMYIGRGLYEQYF	TGTGCCAGTAGTATGTACATCGGCAGGGGGCTCTACGAGCAGTACTTC
.	TRBV6-5	once	TRBJ1-3	CASSPGLGNTIYF	TGTGCCAGCAGTCCAGGGCTTGGAAACACCATATATTTT
.	TRBV6-2/TRBV6-3	.	TRBJ1-6	CASSHRSSSYNSPLHF	TGTGCCAGCAGTCACAGATCCAGCTCCTATAATTCACCCCTCCACTTT
TRBD1	TRBV5-1	.	TRBJ1-1	CASTGGAIKTEAFF	TGCGCCAGTACAGGGGGCGCGATTAAAACTGAAGCTTTCTTT
TRBD2	TRBV27	.	TRBJ2-7	CASRMGLAGVEQYF	TGTGCCAGCAGGATGGGACTAGCGGGAGTCGAGCAGTACTTC
.	TRBV5-8	.	TRBJ1-2	CASSVQGDPNYGYTF	TGTGCCAGCAGCGTACAGGGCGACCCTAACTATGGCTACACCTTC
TRBD1	TRBV7-6	.	TRBJ1-6	CASSLGQAENSPLHF	TGTGCCAGCAGCCTTGGACAGGCGGAGAATTCACCCCTCCACTTT
.	TRBV19	.	TRBJ1-1	CASSLEGGGWTEAFF	TGTGCCAGTAGTTTGGAGGGCGGTGGATGGACTGAAGCTTTCTTT
.	TRBV3-1/TRBV3-2	.	TRBJ2-7	CASSQGAGNSYEQYF	TGTGCCAGCAGCCAAGGGGCAGGGAACTCCTACGAGCAGTACTTC
.	TRBV3-1/TRBV3-2	.	TRBJ2-5	CASSRLAVYQETQYF	TGTGCCAGCAGCCGGTTAGCGGTGTACCAAGAGACCCAGTACTTC
TRBD1	TRBV14	.	TRBJ2-7	CASSHRLQGVYHEQYF	TGTGCCAGCAGCCACCGCCTACAGGGGGTTTATCACGAGCAGTACTTC
.	TRBV29-1	.	TRBJ1-3	CSVAVNSGNTIYF	TGCAGCGTTGCAGTGAACTCTGGAAACACCATATATTTT
.	TRBV16	.	TRBJ1-1	CASSQSSPDTEAFF	TGTGCCAGCAGCCAATCTAGCCCTGACACTGAAGCTTTCTTT
.	TRBV18	.	TRBJ1-6	CASSTGQIYNSPLHF	TGTGCCAGCTCAACCGGACAGATTTATAATTCACCCCTCCACTTT
TRBD2	TRBV7-2	.	TRBJ2-7	CASSKTGTSGISYEQYF	TGTGCCAGCAGCAAAACCGGGACTAGCGGGATCTCCTACGAGCAGTACTTC
TRBD1	TRBV19	.	TRBJ2-7	CASSMPGGNQFYEQYF	TGTGCCAGTAGTATGCCAGGGGGAAACCAATTCTACGAGCAGTACTTC
.	TRBV28	few	TRBJ2-7	CASSPTSLAGVRYEQYF	TGTGCCAGCAGCCCCACCTCCCTAGCCGGGGTTAGGTACGAGCAGTACTTC
TRBD1	TRBV19	.	TRBJ2-1	CASTGTGVYNEQFF	TGTGCCAGTACCGGGACAGGGGTATACAATGAGCAGTTCTTC
.	TRBV21-1	.	TRBJ1-2	CASSNYRGAYGYTF	TGTGCCAGCAGTAACTACAGGGGTGCCTATGGCTACACCTTC
TRBD2	TRBV5-1	.	TRBJ2-2	CASSLVSSGRAIGGELFF	TGCGCCAGCAGCTTGGTGTCTAGCGGGAGGGCGATTGGCGGGGAGCTGTTTTTT
TRBD2	TRBV29-1	.	TRBJ2-1	CSVYWMGLADRSYNEQFF	TGCAGCGTTTATTGGATGGGGCTAGCGGACCGCTCCTACAATGAGCAGTTCTTC
.	TRBV3-1/TRBV3-2	.	TRBJ1-1	CASSPTDNTEAFF	TGTGCCAGCAGCCCGACAGATAACACTGAAGCTTTCTTT
TRBD1	TRBV7-9	few	TRBJ1-5	CASSLAGQGGEKPQHF	TGTGCCAGCAGCTTAGCGGGACAGGGAGGGGAGAAGCCCCAGCATTTT
.	TRBV7-9	.	TRBJ1-5	CASSGPNQPQHF	TGTGCCAGCAGCGGCCCAAATCAGCCCCAGCATTTT